The clone carrying this T cell receptor (beta chain) was observed many times. Antigen specificity is unknown. Researchers amplified the TCR beta CDR3 regions from RNA transcripts. First-round RT-PCR targeting the TCR CDR3 was performed with the HTBI primer set. MiXCR, run by TCRdb on the multiplex PCR reads, gives a single entry per CDR3 protein. The sample has approximately 620,000 distinct CDR3 sequences, 16% seen once; the top ten hold less than 3.5%. The data originate from a study of T cells in Graves' hyperthyroidism and ophthalmopathy. The CDR3 covers 15 residues. The germline gives CDR1 DFQATT, CDR2 SNEGSKA (reference sequence). With V trimmed by 2 bases and J by 2 bases, 7 bases remained unmatched. Study-level findings and limits: Most thyroid clonotypes expanded above 0.001 were also detected in blood.

Patients affected by ophthalmopathy presented a Clinical Activity Score of at least 3, a NOSPECS grade of at least 4, and disease duration below 3 months. Diagnoses were established using clinical symptoms, serum thyroxine and TRAb, thyroid ultrasound and orbital computed tomography. Out of less than 12 ml of fresh peripheral blood came the PBMCs. The clonotype comes from a woman in her thirties or forties with Graves' ophthalmopathy. Sequencing used blood. V and J are TRBV20-1 and TRBJ2-3, with TRBD2 matching over 7 bases. The CDR3 DNA sequence: TGCAGTGCTAGAAACCGGGACTATATCACAGATACGCAGTATTTT. Protein: CSARNRDYITDTQYF.